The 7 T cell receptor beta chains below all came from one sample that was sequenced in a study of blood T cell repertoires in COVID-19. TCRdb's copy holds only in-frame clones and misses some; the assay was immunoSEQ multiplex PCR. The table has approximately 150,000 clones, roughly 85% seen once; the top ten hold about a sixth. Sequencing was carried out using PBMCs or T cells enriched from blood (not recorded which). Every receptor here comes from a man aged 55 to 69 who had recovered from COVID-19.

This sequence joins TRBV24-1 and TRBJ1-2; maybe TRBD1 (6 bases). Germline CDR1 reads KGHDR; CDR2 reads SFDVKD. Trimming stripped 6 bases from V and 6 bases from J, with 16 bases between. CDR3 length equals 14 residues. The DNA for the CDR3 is TGTGCCACCAGTCAAGGGCAGGGGACGGATGGCTACACCTTC. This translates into CATSQGQGTDGYTF.

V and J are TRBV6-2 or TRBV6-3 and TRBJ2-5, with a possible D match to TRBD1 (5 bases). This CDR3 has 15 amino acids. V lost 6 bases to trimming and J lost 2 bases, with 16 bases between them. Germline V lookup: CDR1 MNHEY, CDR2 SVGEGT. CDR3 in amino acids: CASSLRDGRQETQYF. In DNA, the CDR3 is TGTGCCAGCAGCCTCAGGGATGGAAGGCAAGAGACCCAGTACTTC.

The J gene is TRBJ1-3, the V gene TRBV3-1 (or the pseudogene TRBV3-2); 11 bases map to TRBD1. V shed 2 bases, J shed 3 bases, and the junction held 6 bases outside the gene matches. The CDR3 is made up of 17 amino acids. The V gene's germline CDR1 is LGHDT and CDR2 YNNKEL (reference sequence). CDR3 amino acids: CASSQMDRGLYGNTIYF. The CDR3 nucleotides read TGTGCCAGCAGCCAAATGGACAGGGGGCTTTATGGAAACACCATATATTTT.

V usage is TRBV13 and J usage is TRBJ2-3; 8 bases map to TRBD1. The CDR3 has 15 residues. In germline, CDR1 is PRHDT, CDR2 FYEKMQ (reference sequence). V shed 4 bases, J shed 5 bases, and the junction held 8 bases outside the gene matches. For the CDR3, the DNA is TGTGCCAGCAGCTCCGGGACAGGTCGGATAGATACGCAGTATTTT. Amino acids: CASSSGTGRIDTQYF. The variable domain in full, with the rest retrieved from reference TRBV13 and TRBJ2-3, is AAGVIQSPRHLIKEKRETATLKCYPIPRHDTVYWYQQGPGQDPQFLISFYEKMQSDKGSIPDRFSAQQFSDYHSELNMSSLELGDSALYFCASSSGTGRIDTQYFGPGTRLTVL.

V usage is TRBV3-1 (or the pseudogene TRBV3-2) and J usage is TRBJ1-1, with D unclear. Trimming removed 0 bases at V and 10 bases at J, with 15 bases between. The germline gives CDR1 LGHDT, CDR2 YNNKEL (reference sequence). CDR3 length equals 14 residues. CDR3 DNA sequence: TGTGCCAGCAGCCAAGATTACGGCCCCGGAGGAGCTTTCTTT. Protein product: CASSQDYGPGGAFF.

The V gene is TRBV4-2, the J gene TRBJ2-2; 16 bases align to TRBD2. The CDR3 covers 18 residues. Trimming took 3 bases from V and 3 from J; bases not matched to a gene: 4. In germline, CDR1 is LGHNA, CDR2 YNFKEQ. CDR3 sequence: CASSQGTSGGAYTGELFF. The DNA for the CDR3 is TGTGCCAGCAGCCAGGGGACTAGCGGGGGGGCCTACACCGGGGAGCTGTTTTTT.

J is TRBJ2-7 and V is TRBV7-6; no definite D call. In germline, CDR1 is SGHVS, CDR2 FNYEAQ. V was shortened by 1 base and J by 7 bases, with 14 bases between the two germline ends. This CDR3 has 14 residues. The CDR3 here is CASSLGMQIGEQYF. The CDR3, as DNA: TGTGCCAGCAGCTTAGGGATGCAGATCGGGGAGCAGTACTTC.